The TCR beta chain under discussion was sequenced for a study of blood T cell repertoires in COVID-19. The overall study: The samples span acute and convalescent COVID-19 from the United States, Italy and Spain. T cells, B-cell-depleted T cells, or PBMCs supplied cDNA or gDNA.

In the original analysis: Reference gene primer amplification yielded estimated nucleated cell counts. Some clones are missing from TCRdb's copy, which holds only in-frame ones; the method was immunoSEQ multiplex PCR. V and J calls and clone size are those listed in that table; D and trimming were worked out from the DNA. The sample consists of roughly 160,000 clones, roughly four fifths of them appearing once. In assigning cohorts, the study relied on participant-reported clinical history. Germline V CDR1 and CDR2: SGHDN, FVKESK. J gave up 0 bases and V 2 bases, and 11 bases lay outside the gene matches. The CDR3 is made up of 18 amino acids. This clone was found once.

This clonotype was obtained from a man in his fifties or sixties who had recovered from COVID-19. Source material: PBMCs or T cells enriched from blood (not recorded which). The chain couples TRBV14 to TRBJ2-3; TRBD1 matches at 7 bases. The CDR3 is CASSQRRTGLSSTDTQYF. In DNA, the CDR3 is TGTGCCAGCAGCCAACGAAGGACAGGCCTCTCTAGCACAGATACGCAGTATTTT.